These T cell receptor beta chains were read from a single sample in a study of PD-1 blockade in classical Hodgkin lymphoma. Data came from immunoSEQ multiplex PCR; TCRdb stores just in-frame clones and leaves some out. The table records approximately 14,000 clones, 83% of them present only once. The input for sequencing was peripheral blood mononuclear cells (PBMCs), taken before the second cycle of nivolumab. The receptors were sampled from a human donor with classical Hodgkin lymphoma. The CDR3 runs from the conserved cysteine through the conserved F or W. The D gene is left open where the match is weak. Not all rows give a size; the values are once, few, many and, for expanded clones, a class.

abundance,v_gene,j_gene,d_gene,CDR3nt,CDR3aa
-,TRBV10-1,TRBJ2-3,-,TGCGCCAGCAGTGACGGCGGGGCAAGCACAGATACGCAGTATTTT,CASSDGGASTDTQYF
-,TRBV29-1,TRBJ1-2,-,TGCAGCGTTGAACGCGGGGATGTTGGCTACACCTTC,CSVERGDVGYTF
-,TRBV7-1,TRBJ2-5,-,TGTGCCAGCAGCTTAGTTCTTCCTCCCGGGAAGGAGCAAGAGACCCAGTACTTC,CASSLVLPPGKEQETQYF
-,TRBV4-1,TRBJ2-7,TRBD1,TGCGCCAGCAGCCAAGCCCGGGACAGGGGATCCTACGAGCAGTACTTC,CASSQARDRGSYEQYF
-,TRBV7-6,TRBJ1-5,TRBD1,TGTGCCAGCAGCTTAGACAGGGGGAGCGGCCAGCCCCAGCATTTT,CASSLDRGSGQPQHF
-,TRBV18,TRBJ1-3,-,TGTGCCAGCTCACCTCAAGGGGCGCTTGCCGGAAACACCATATATTTT,CASSPQGALAGNTIYF
-,TRBV27,TRBJ2-3,TRBD1,TGTGCCAGCATCCCAAACCCCCGGGACAGTAACACAGATACGCAGTATTTT,CASIPNPRDSNTDTQYF
-,TRBV6-6,TRBJ1-1,-,TGTGCCAGCACCCTCGTGGAGGGTGCTTTCTTT,CASTLVEGAFF
few,TRBV10-2,TRBJ2-7,TRBD2,TGCGCCAGCACCGGGACTAGAAGCGAGCAGTACTTC,CASTGTRSEQYF
-,TRBV7-9,TRBJ2-1,-,TGTGCCAGCAGCTTAGGACAGGGAGGCTACAATGAGCAGTTCTTC,CASSLGQGGYNEQFF
-,TRBV6-5,TRBJ1-2,-,TGTGCCAGCAGTTACTCTGGGCAGGGATGGGCCTATGGCTACACCTTC,CASSYSGQGWAYGYTF
-,TRBV5-4,TRBJ1-2,-,TGTGCCAGCAGCTTGACAGGGAGCTACTATGGCTACACCTTC,CASSLTGSYYGYTF
once,TRBV5-1,TRBJ2-4,-,TGCGCCAGCAGCCGGAATAACATTCAGTACTTC,CASSRNNIQYF
-,TRBV7-9,TRBJ1-5,-,TGTGCCAGCAGCCATACAGGTAACAATCAGCCCCAGCATTTT,CASSHTGNNQPQHF
-,TRBV4-1,TRBJ1-1,-,TGCGCCAGCAGCTACGGGGGTAGCACTGAAGCTTTCTTT,CASSYGGSTEAFF
-,TRBV27,TRBJ1-6,TRBD1,TGTGCCAGCAGTTACGCCGGGACAGGGAATTCACCCCTCCACTTT,CASSYAGTGNSPLHF
few,TRBV9,TRBJ2-7,-,TGTGCCAGCAGCGTAGTTGATAGCGGTTACGAGCAGTACTTC,CASSVVDSGYEQYF
-,TRBV9,TRBJ1-2,-,TGTGCCAGCAGCGCCCGGGGCCTCTATGGCTACACCTTC,CASSARGLYGYTF
few,TRBV19,TRBJ2-7,TRBD1,TGTGCCAGTAGTACTCTGACAGGGAGACACGAGCAGTACTTC,CASSTLTGRHEQYF
few,TRBV27,TRBJ2-1,TRBD2,TGTGCCAGCAGTACTAGCGGGAATGAGCAGTTCTTC,CASSTSGNEQFF
-,TRBV7-9,TRBJ2-7,TRBD1,TGTGCCAGCAGTTCTGGGACAGGGCCGGGGGGTCTCTACGAGCAGTACTTC,CASSSGTGPGGLYEQYF
once,TRBV18,TRBJ2-3,TRBD1,TGTGCCAGCTCACGGCTTGCCGAGGGGGCAACAGATACGCAGTATTTT,CASSRLAEGATDTQYF
-,TRBV9,TRBJ2-5,-,TGTGCCAGCAGCGGAGAGGGGTCTCAAGAGACCCAGTACTTC,CASSGEGSQETQYF
-,TRBV5-1,TRBJ1-5,-,TGCGCCAGCAGCTTGGGGCCCTATAGCAATCAGCCCCAGCATTTT,CASSLGPYSNQPQHF
once,TRBV28,TRBJ2-7,-,TGTGCCAGCAGCACCCCCGGGTCCACCTACGAGCAGTACTTC,CASSTPGSTYEQYF
-,TRBV9,TRBJ2-5,-,TGTGCCAGCGCCCCGGCGGAGGAGACCCAGTACTTC,CASAPAEETQYF
few,TRBV28,TRBJ2-4,-,TGTGCCAGCACCCAAACCCCCCAAAACATTCAGTACTTC,CASTQTPQNIQYF
-,TRBV2,TRBJ1-1,TRBD1,TGTGCCAGCAGCCCCCAGGGGGCTGGTACTGAAGCTTTCTTT,CASSPQGAGTEAFF
few,TRBV6-6,TRBJ2-3,-,TGTGCCAGCGAATTGGTTAATACGCAGTATTTT,CASELVNTQYF
-,TRBV19,TRBJ1-5,TRBD1,TGTGCGACCGGGGGACAGGGTAGGCGGCAGCCCCAGCATTTT,CATGGQGRRQPQHF
-,TRBV7-9,TRBJ1-6,-,TGTGCCAGCAGCTTAGTCTCGGGACCGCTCCACTTT,CASSLVSGPLHF
few,TRBV4-1,TRBJ1-3,-,TGCGCCAGCAGCCAAGATCCGGGACACCACTCTGGAAACACCATATATTTT,CASSQDPGHHSGNTIYF
-,TRBV4-2,TRBJ1-6,-,TGTGCCAGCAGCCAAGATCTTAGAAGCTCCTATAATTCACCCCTCCACTTT,CASSQDLRSSYNSPLHF
-,TRBV4-3,TRBJ2-5,TRBD1,TGCGCCAGCAGCCAAGGACAGGGGGTAGAGACCCAGTACTTC,CASSQGQGVETQYF
-,TRBV6-5,TRBJ2-1,TRBD1,TGTGCCAGCAGACTGACAGGGGGTGCCTACAATGAGCAGTTCTTC,CASRLTGGAYNEQFF
-,TRBV19,TRBJ2-7,-,TGTGCCAGTAGCAGCAGGGTCGACGAGCAGTACTTC,CASSSRVDEQYF
-,TRBV27,TRBJ2-7,-,TGTGCCAGCAGTTTATCCCGGCAGGGTCGGGAGCAGTACTTC,CASSLSRQGREQYF